These 21 T cell receptor beta chains came from one sample sequenced in a study of blood T cells in healthy people across ages. Alongside a J-beta primer mix, a sample-barcoded 5' primer served in a second PCR lasting about 7 to 12 cycles. TCRdb re-derived calls from the 5' RACE reads in MiXCR, one entry per CDR3 protein. The sample yields around 1.1 million distinct CDR3 sequences, less than 45% seen once. Specimen: blood. The receptor source for this set is a man between 18 and 29 years old in good health.

The V and J genes are TRBV5-1 and TRBJ2-3; 12 bases fit TRBD2. Germline V lookup: CDR1 SGHRS, CDR2 YFSETQ. V lost 4 bases to trimming and J lost 2 bases; unmatched junction nucleotides: 8. The CDR3 runs to 17 residues. The chain's CDR3 is CASSPRLAGAVTDTQYF. The CDR3 DNA sequence: TGCGCCAGCAGCCCAAGACTAGCGGGGGCCGTCACAGATACGCAGTATTTT.

This clonotype was seen at least ten times. This chain connects TRBV20-1 to TRBJ1-1; D is unresolved. The ends were cut back, 6 bases at V and 0 bases at J, with 8 bases in the middle. The germline V gene has CDR1 DFQATT and CDR2 SNEGSKA (reference sequence). The CDR3 has 12 residues. The chain's CDR3 is CSALGLNTEAFF. The CDR3 nucleotides are TGCAGTGCCCTCGGGTTGAACACTGAAGCTTTCTTT.

The chain has TRBV7-6 and TRBJ2-4; 12 bases line up with TRBD2. The germline CDR1 and CDR2 sequences are SGHVS and FNYEAQ. J gave up 0 bases and V 5 bases, and 8 bases lay outside the gene matches. This CDR3 is built from 18 residues. The CDR3 loop is CASSPGLAGNLAKNIQYF. The CDR3 nucleotides are TGTGCCAGCAGCCCTGGACTAGCGGGGAACCTAGCCAAAAACATTCAGTACTTC.

This clonotype has a handful of counts. The rearrangement joins TRBV7-2 to TRBJ2-1, with unresolved D. CDR1 and CDR2 from the germline V gene are SGHTA and FQGNSA. This CDR3 is 13 amino acids long. Trimming took off 2 bases at V and 8 bases at J, with 10 bases between the two ends. CDR3 loop: CASSLPSQDEQFF. In DNA form, the CDR3 reads TGTGCCAGCAGCTTACCCTCCCAGGATGAGCAGTTCTTC.

The chain combines TRBV7-2 with TRBJ2-4; tentatively, D is TRBD2 (5 bases). The CDR3 sequence is 16 residues long. V was shortened by 1 base and J by 1 base, with 11 bases between the two germline ends. Germline CDR1 SGHTA, CDR2 FQGNSA. Here the CDR3 reads CASSLDGGRAKNIQYF. The CDR3 DNA reads as TGTGCCAGCAGCTTAGATGGCGGGCGGGCCAAAAACATTCAGTACTTC.

This clonotype has more than one count but fewer than ten. The chain uses TRBV11-3 and TRBJ2-5, with D perhaps assigned TRBD1 or TRBD2 (5 bases each). The CDR3 runs to 16 residues. The germline V and J ends were trimmed by 1 base and 11 bases, with 23 bases remaining between them. Germline values: CDR1 SGHNT, CDR2 YENEEA. The CDR3 spells CASSLGLRGPYNEQYF. The CDR3 nucleotides are TGTGCCAGCAGCTTAGGGCTTCGGGGCCCCTACAATGAGCAGTACTTC.

This clonotype was observed a few times. In DNA form, the CDR3 reads TGTGCCAGCAGACCTCAACGGTTGGCAGGCTACAATGAGCAGTTCTTC. Translated, it gives CASRPQRLAGYNEQFF. This sequence joins TRBV7-2 and TRBJ2-1; no definite D call. Germline V gene lookup returns CDR1 SGHTA and CDR2 FQGNSA. V shed 6 bases and J shed 3 bases, with 18 bases lying between them. The CDR3 runs 16 residues.

The chain is built from TRBV6-1 and TRBJ2-3; no clear D. V gave up 6 bases and J gave up 4 bases, with 11 bases separating them. The CDR3 totals 13 residues. Germline values: CDR1 MNHNS, CDR2 SASEGT. DNA for the CDR3: TGTGCCAGCAGCCGCTCAGTTGCAGATACGCAGTATTTT. As protein: CASSRSVADTQYF.

This chain's CDR3 is CAISEAPGTGRGYTF. The CDR3 DNA is TGTGCCATCAGTGAGGCCCCCGGGACAGGGAGGGGCTACACCTTC. The chain has TRBV10-3 and TRBJ1-2; 9 bases line up with TRBD1. Germline V CDR1 and CDR2: ENHRY, SYGVKD. This CDR3 has 15 amino acids. V lost 2 bases, J lost 8 bases, and 9 bases stayed unmatched.

This clonotype was seen more than once but under ten times. The V call is TRBV5-1, the J call TRBJ2-2; no reliable D call. CDR3 length: 15 residues. Germline loops: CDR1 SGHRS, CDR2 YFSETQ. The V gene lost 2 bases and the J gene lost 5 bases, with 13 bases spanning the gap. The CDR3 nucleotides are TGCGCCAGCAGCTTAAGCGTGACTTCTACCGGGGAGCTGTTTTTT. Its translation is CASSLSVTSTGELFF. Full variable domain (rest looked up from reference TRBV5-1 and TRBJ2-2): KAGVTQTPRYLIKTRGQQVTLSCSPISGHRSVSWYQQTPGQGLQFLFEYFSETQRNKGNFPGRFSGRQFSNSRSEMNVSTLELGDSALYLCASSLSVTSTGELFFGEGSRLTVL.

This chain connects TRBV6-5 to TRBJ2-1; 9 nucleotides match TRBD1. CDR1 MNHEY and CDR2 SVGAGI come from the germline V gene. Trimming at V came to 3 bases and at J to 8 bases, leaving 14 bases not matched to a gene. CDR3 length: 17 residues. The CDR3 bases are TGTGCCAGCAGTTATATGTCGGACAGGGGTAATAGAGATGAGCAGTTCTTC. Residues: CASSYMSDRGNRDEQFF.

This chain uses TRBV20-1 with TRBJ1-1; 7 positions agree with TRBD1. The CDR3 runs to 14 residues. Per germline, CDR1 DFQATT and CDR2 SNEGSKA (reference sequence). The V and J ends lost 6 bases and 5 bases, in that order; junction bases with no gene match: 12. The CDR3 spells CSAQPQGRQTEAFF. As DNA, the CDR3 is TGCAGTGCACAGCCACAGGGGCGGCAAACTGAAGCTTTCTTT.

The rearrangement joins TRBV29-1 to TRBJ1-2; D is unresolved. V was cut by 4 bases and J by 7 bases, with 13 bases left in between. The CDR3 contains 12 residues. Germline V gene lookup returns CDR1 SQVTM and CDR2 ANQGSEA. The DNA of the CDR3 is TGCAGCGTTGTACTCGGATCCTTTGGCTACACCTTC. It yields the protein CSVVLGSFGYTF.

The chain is built from TRBV5-1 and TRBJ1-4; unclear D gene. Trimming removed 3 bases at V and 0 bases at J, with 9 bases between. The germline V gene has CDR1 SGHRS and CDR2 YFSETQ. CDR3 length equals 15 residues. The CDR3 here is CASSSTPATNEKLFF. CDR3 DNA sequence: TGCGCCAGCAGCTCGACACCAGCAACTAATGAAAAACTGTTTTTT. Full variable domain (outside the CDR3, taken from reference TRBV5-1 and TRBJ1-4): KAGVTQTPRYLIKTRGQQVTLSCSPISGHRSVSWYQQTPGQGLQFLFEYFSETQRNKGNFPGRFSGRQFSNSRSEMNVSTLELGDSALYLCASSSTPATNEKLFFGSGTQLSVL.

This chain joins TRBV9 and TRBJ2-5; D may match TRBD1 or TRBD2 (5 bases each). Germline CDR1 reads SGDLS; CDR2 reads YYNGEE. The ends were cut back, 0 bases at V and 11 bases at J, with 20 bases in the middle. CDR3 length: 15 residues. The CDR3 is CASSVGGTPYNEQYF. CDR3 coding DNA: TGTGCCAGCAGCGTAGGGGGGACCCCCTACAATGAGCAGTACTTC.

The rearrangement links TRBV6-1 to TRBJ1-5; D is perhaps TRBD1 (5 bases). CDR3 size: 16 residues. Germline-derived CDR1 and CDR2 are MNHNS and SASEGT. V dropped 8 bases and J dropped 0 bases, with 17 bases sitting between them. CDR3: CASAFQGTFSNQPQHF. The DNA of the CDR3 is TGTGCCAGCGCATTCCAGGGTACTTTTAGCAATCAGCCCCAGCATTTT.

The sample holds many counts of this clonotype. The chain carries TRBV4-3 and TRBJ1-2; D unresolved. Trimming cost V 0 bases and J 3 bases, with 5 bases left between them. Germline CDR1 reads LGHNA; CDR2 reads YSLEER. CDR3 length: 13 amino acids. In DNA form, the CDR3 reads TGCGCCAGCAGCCAAGAATTGGACTATGGCTACACCTTC. Protein product: CASSQELDYGYTF.

This chain uses TRBV20-1 with TRBJ1-1; D may be TRBD1 (6 bases). The V gene lost 6 bases and the J gene lost 4 bases, with 18 bases spanning the gap. The CDR3 loop spans 14 amino acids. The germline gives CDR1 DFQATT, CDR2 SNEGSKA (reference sequence). The CDR3 DNA sequence: TGCAGTGCCCCGAAAGGTGAGGGGGGCACTGAAGCTTTCTTT. Translating gives CSAPKGEGGTEAFF.

The rearrangement joins TRBV28 to TRBJ2-1; tentatively, D is TRBD2 (6 bases). V lost 4 bases and J 2 bases, leaving 12 bases between the germline ends. Germline V CDR1 and CDR2: MDHEN, SYDVKM. The CDR3 is 15 amino acids. This chain's CDR3 is CASSYSGRAYNEQFF. For the CDR3, the DNA is TGTGCCAGCAGTTACTCCGGGAGAGCCTACAATGAGCAGTTCTTC. Using reference TRBV28 and TRBJ2-1 for the parts outside the CDR3, the full variable domain is DVKVTQSSRYLVKRTGEKVFLECVQDMDHENMFWYRQDPGLGLRLIYFSYDVKMKEKGDIPEGYSVSREKKERFSLILESASTNQTSMYLCASSYSGRAYNEQFFGPGTRLTVL.

The V and J genes are TRBV7-6 and TRBJ1-4; the D is unclear. Germline V gene sequence: CDR1 SGHVS, CDR2 FNYEAQ. V was clipped by 4 bases and J by 6 bases, with 6 bases between them. This CDR3 has 12 residues. CDR3 sequence reads: CASSSDYEKLFF. CDR3 bases: TGTGCCAGCAGCTCCGATTATGAAAAACTGTTTTTT.

This chain connects TRBV7-2 to TRBJ2-1; a weak D match, TRBD1 (5 bases). CDR1 is SGHTA, CDR2 FQGNSA, per germline. The CDR3 spans 16 residues. The germline V and J ends were trimmed by 5 bases and 5 bases, with 19 bases remaining between them. DNA of the CDR3: TGTGCCAGCAGCCAGGGCGCCGCTCTAACAAACAATGAGCAGTTCTTC. Protein sequence: CASSQGAALTNNEQFF. The full variable domain, with the rest looked up from reference TRBV7-2 and TRBJ2-1, is GAGVSQSPSNKVTEKGKDVELRCDPISGHTALYWYRQSLGQGLEFLIYFQGNSAPDKSGLPSDRFSAERTGGSVSTLTIQRTQQEDSAVYLCASSQGAALTNNEQFFGPGTRLTVL.